This note documents a single T cell receptor (beta chain) sequence. This clonotype occurred many times. Which antigen it targets is not known. The input lacks base qualities; no much larger clone sits a single base away. Stable hyperthyroidism was defined as no progression to ophthalmopathy within 18 months of follow-up. The hyperthyroidism patients were 18 to 65 years old and newly diagnosed, with a disease duration of less than 2 months. Patients with other autoimmune diseases, uncontrolled infections, pregnancy or lactation were excluded from the study. Diagnosis was based on clinical symptoms, serum thyroxine, TRAb, thyroid ultrasound and orbital computed tomography. Ficoll-Paque density gradient centrifugation was used to isolate PBMCs from 8.5 to 10 ml of fresh peripheral blood. Total RNA was extracted with Trizol reagent and quality-checked on an Agilent 2100 Bioanalyzer. The data derive from a study of Graves' ophthalmopathy and Graves' hyperthyroidism (dated by TCRdb to between 2018 and 2020). Describing the broader study: Peripheral blood was collected at initial diagnosis, before any treatment. TCR beta repertoire signatures were used to distinguish Graves' ophthalmopathy from Graves' hyperthyroidism and to predict progression to ophthalmopathy. In total, over 130 blood samples were TCR-sequenced: some 43 ophthalmopathy, some 75 hyperthyroidism and about 17 hyperthyroidism-to-ophthalmopathy patients. To explore V-J signatures that distinguish ophthalmopathy from hyperthyroidism, a discovery set of more than 90 patients was enrolled, made up of 40 to 45 with ophthalmopathy and 57 with stable hyperthyroidism. An independent validation cohort comprised 18 hyperthyroidism patients and about 16 patients who later progressed from hyperthyroidism to ophthalmopathy. In roughly 6 hyperthyroidism patients, the T-cell repertoire of thyroid tissue was compared with the T-cell repertoire of blood. Following sampling, methimazole starting at 30 mg daily was administered to hyperthyroidism patients, and high-dose intravenous methylprednisolone was administered to ophthalmopathy patients. The approximately 98 discovery patients were randomly divided into training and test sets at a 7:3 ratio.

Study-wide conclusions, independent of this receptor: Sample size was not statistically predetermined, and group allocation was not concealed from the investigators. In cross-validation, the 13-signature model distinguished ophthalmopathy from stable hyperthyroidism with roughly 90% sensitivity and about 84% specificity, and in the test set the corresponding values were roughly 80% and 76%. In validation, the model predicted ophthalmopathy progression with about 71% sensitivity and roughly 78% specificity; 12 predicted patients were CT-confirmed with GO in a median of around 6.5 months. Among expanded thyroid clonotypes with frequency above 0.001, most also showed up in blood, which suggests that blood repertoires may reflect the thyroid immune response.

For repertoire sequencing, TCR beta CDR3 regions were amplified from RNA transcripts. The first round was an RT-PCR using HTBI primers with the Qiagen OneStep RT-PCR kit, and this first round was followed by a second-round multiplex PCR, then size selection and purification. Sequencing of the libraries was carried out on an Illumina HiSeq2000 in paired-end mode with 100 bp reads. As for the authors' bioinformatics: SOAPnuke was used to process the reads, throwing out any read that had adapters, had uncalled bases, had a mean Phred below 15, or lacked an exact constant-primer or identifier match. COPE v1.2.5 was used to merge high-quality paired reads. Each unique nucleotide sequence was defined as a clonotype, and clonotypes were aligned to IMGT TRB V, D and J references with MiTCR v1.1. Analysis was restricted to V-J combinations with a frequency above 0.0001, which covered about 99% of repertoires. A TCR clonal expansion and chaos score per V-J combination was defined as the ratio of F50 clonal expansion to chaos observed in the TCRdist matrix. Welch's t-statistics and random forest were used to reduce features to more than ten V-J combinations, which were fed into a naive Bayes classifier. The Morisita-Horn index was used to measure how similar the thyroid and blood repertoires were. The raw public data were reprocessed by TCRdb itself: fastp quality trimming at Q25, MiXCR clonotype calling, in-frame beta chains only. Entries are consolidated by CDR3 protein sequence, retaining the most common genes and DNA. These V and J calls derive from TCRdb rather than the authors' analysis. A total of over 500,000 distinct CDR3 sequences appear in this sample, 22% of them only once. More than 5.5% of the sample is in the top ten clones.

Via the germline V gene, CDR1 is SGHAT and CDR2 FQNNGV. V sheds 5 bases and J sheds 4 bases, leaving 17 bases between their ends. The CDR3 contains 15 residues, cysteine and phenylalanine counted. The read is trimmed to its CDR3 DNA, 45 bases read in frame from base 1. The material sequenced was peripheral blood. This chain is built from TRBV11-2 and TRBJ2-5; TRBD2 is a possible D gene, resting on 5 matching bases. The receptor was derived from a woman under 30 with stable Graves' hyperthyroidism. Some clones in this sample may be carry-over from other donors' samples. Donor details come from another sample of the same person, matched by shared clones. The CDR3 reads as follows: CASSLTPEDRETQYF. The base sequence is TGTGCCAGCAGCCTGACGCCGGAGGATAGAGAGACCCAGTACTTC.